This T cell receptor (beta chain) was recovered during a study of T cell responses to AZD1222 COVID-19 vaccine. For the study at large: Second-dose timings of about 4 or about 12 weeks were pooled. Notes on the study in general: Clonal diversity was possibly underestimated, and the donors were mostly white British, with more females. Only six individuals given AZD1222 were seropositive at baseline. Researchers took repertoire samples only after the peak T cell response had come.

Comments on this clone: What it recognizes is unknown.

The ends were cut back, 3 bases at V and 3 bases at J, with 14 bases in the middle. The CDR3 extends over 15 amino acids. Germline V CDR1 and CDR2: SEHNR, FQNEAQ (reference sequence). Generated by immunoSEQ multiplex PCR, the TCRdb table keeps only in-frame clones and is missing some. The sample carries around 87,000 clones, about nine tenths recorded once. V is TRBV7-9 and J is TRBJ1-2; D may be TRBD1 (5 bases). The sequence came from an adult in good health. The source was peripheral blood, collected on day 0 of AZD1222 vaccination. The DNA for the CDR3 is TGTGCCAGCAGCTTCGGGACCGAGTATGACTATGGCTACACCTTC. It yields the protein CASSFGTEYDYGYTF.